These 27 T cell receptor beta chains share one sample of origin, sequenced in a study of PD-1 blockade in mismatch repair-deficient tumors. Sequencing used immunoSEQ multiplex PCR; TCRdb keeps in-frame clones, though not all of them. The repertoire holds 30,000 to 45,000 clones, approximately 88% seen once, with approximately 1.1% in the top ten. This specimen consisted of PBMCs, obtained approximately 9 months after starting pembrolizumab. The receptors originated from an adult with mismatch repair-deficient cancer.

This chain joins TRBV18 and TRBJ1-4; D might be TRBD1 (6 bases). The V gene's germline CDR1 is KGHSH and CDR2 LQKENI. This CDR3 has 13 residues. Trimming pared 3 bases from V and 7 bases from J, leaving 9 bases between. The DNA for the CDR3 is TGTGCCAGCTCACCGGACAGAAGTGAAAAACTGTTTTTT. It is translated as CASSPDRSEKLFF. Based on the CDR3 plus reference TRBV18 and TRBJ1-4, the full variable domain is NAGVMQNPRHLVRRRGQEARLRCSPMKGHSHVYWYRQLPEEGLKFMVYLQKENIIDESGMPKERFSAEFPKEGPSILRIQQVVRGDSAAYFCASSPDRSEKLFFGSGTQLSVL.

The CDR3 protein is CASSSPGASSYEQYF. The CDR3 DNA reads as TGTGCCAGCAGTTCTCCGGGAGCCTCTTCCTACGAGCAGTACTTC. The chain recombines TRBV27 with TRBJ2-7; maybe TRBD2 (6 bases). Trimming left V 4 bases short and J 1 base short, with 14 bases between. Germline V CDR1 and CDR2: MNHEY, SMNVEV (reference sequence). This CDR3 is 15 amino acids long.

The rearrangement links TRBV15 to TRBJ2-2; 10 bases align to TRBD2. The germline CDR1 and CDR2 sequences are LNHNV and YYDKDF (reference sequence). J gave up 6 bases and V 1 base, and 5 bases lay outside the gene matches. This CDR3 is built from 16 residues. The CDR3 region has the DNA TGTGCCACCAGCAGAGGTCTAGCGGGGGTGGCCGGGGAGCTGTTTTTT. Encoded protein: CATSRGLAGVAGELFF.

The chain couples TRBV6-5 to TRBJ1-1; 8 bases are a match to TRBD1. Germline CDR1 reads MNHEY; CDR2 reads SVGAGI. This CDR3 has 14 residues. J was trimmed by 3 bases and V by 10 bases; bases with no gene match: 10. The CDR3 region is CATQRQGLDTEAFF. The CDR3 bases are TGTGCCACCCAGCGACAGGGGTTGGACACTGAAGCTTTCTTT.

The rearrangement links TRBV7-3 to TRBJ2-7; tentatively, D is TRBD2 (7 bases). V lost 5 bases and J lost 3, with 14 bases in between. Germline values: CDR1 SGHTA, CDR2 FQGTGA. The CDR3 loop spans 14 amino acids. The CDR3 region is CASSPGDYLYEQYF. The DNA for the CDR3 is TGTGCCAGCAGCCCAGGGGACTACCTCTACGAGCAGTACTTC.

In DNA, the CDR3 is TGTGCCAGCAGCGTAGGTGTTGGGGGCCGGGAGACCCAGTACTTC. Amino acid sequence: CASSVGVGGRETQYF. J is TRBJ2-5 and V is TRBV9; maybe TRBD1 (6 bases). The CDR3 runs 15 residues. The V end was cut by 0 bases, the J end by 5 bases, with 14 bases between. The V gene's germline CDR1 is SGDLS and CDR2 YYNGEE.

V is TRBV7-2 and J is TRBJ1-2, with a weak D call TRBD1 (6 bases). From germline, CDR1 is SGHTA and CDR2 FQGNSA. V lost 5 bases and J 5 bases, leaving 9 bases between the germline ends. The length of the CDR3 is 12 residues. CDR3 in DNA: TGTGCCAGCAGCACGCAGGGGTATGGCTACACCTTC. This gives the protein CASSTQGYGYTF.

The CDR3 loop is CASSRESTGRETQYF. CDR3 DNA: TGTGCCAGCTCACGCGAGTCAACTGGGAGAGAGACCCAGTACTTC. This rearrangement joins TRBV18 to TRBJ2-5, with D perhaps matching TRBD2 (5 bases). The CDR3 has 15 amino acids. Trimming took off 4 bases at V and 4 bases at J, with 16 bases between the two ends. Per the germline V gene, CDR1 is KGHSH and CDR2 is LQKENI. Supplemented by reference TRBV18 and TRBJ2-5, the full variable domain reads NAGVMQNPRHLVRRRGQEARLRCSPMKGHSHVYWYRQLPEEGLKFMVYLQKENIIDESGMPKERFSAEFPKEGPSILRIQQVVRGDSAAYFCASSRESTGRETQYFGPGTRLLVL.

V is TRBV5-1 and J is TRBJ2-7, with TRBD2 matching over 10 bases. This CDR3 region has 15 residues. CDR1 is SGHRS and CDR2 is YFSETQ in the germline V gene. V shed 4 bases, J shed 2 bases, and the junction held 6 bases outside the gene matches. The CDR3: CASSPGTSEPYEQYF. CDR3 nucleotide sequence: TGCGCCAGCAGCCCCGGGACTAGCGAGCCCTACGAGCAGTACTTC.

CDR3 loop: CASSPIGAGTYNEQFF. The CDR3 DNA sequence: TGTGCCAGCAGCCCAATTGGGGCAGGGACCTACAATGAGCAGTTCTTC. The rearrangement links TRBV11-3 to TRBJ2-1; possible D gene TRBD1, 5 bases. Between the trimmed V and J ends, which lost 5 bases and 2 bases, there was a span of 16 bases. CDR1 SGHNT and CDR2 YENEEA come from the germline V gene. The CDR3 has 16 amino acids. The variable domain in full, with the rest retrieved from reference TRBV11-3 and TRBJ2-1, is EAGVVQSPRYKIIEKKQPVAFWCNPISGHNTLYWYLQNLGQGPELLIRYENEEAVDDSQLPKDRFSAERLKGVDSTLKIQPAELGDSAVYLCASSPIGAGTYNEQFFGPGTRLTVL.

This chain connects TRBV7-3 to TRBJ1-1, with 7 bases fitting TRBD1. The CDR3 is made up of 17 amino acids. Germline CDR1 reads SGHTA; CDR2 reads FQGTGA. J gave up 3 bases and V 0 bases, and 10 bases lay outside the gene matches. The CDR3 sequence: CASSLTVPRQGYTEAFF. In DNA form, the CDR3 reads TGTGCCAGCAGCTTAACAGTACCGAGACAGGGATACACTGAAGCTTTCTTT. Supplemented by reference TRBV7-3 and TRBJ1-1, the full variable domain reads GAGVSQTPSNKVTEKGKYVELRCDPISGHTALYWYRQSLGQGPEFLIYFQGTGAADDSGLPNDRFFAVRPEGSVSTLKIQRTERGDSAVYLCASSLTVPRQGYTEAFFGQGTRLTVV.

The chain employs TRBV13 and TRBJ2-5, with D possibly matching TRBD1 (7 bases). The CDR3 is 18 amino acids. Trimming left V 1 base short and J 4 bases short, with 22 bases between. The germline V gene has CDR1 PRHDT and CDR2 FYEKMQ (reference sequence). CDR3 DNA sequence: TGTGCCAGCAGCTTAGATCTGGAGGGGAGACAGGGAGGAGAGACCCAGTACTTC. Residues: CASSLDLEGRQGGETQYF.

The chain links TRBV2 to TRBJ2-3; 10 nucleotides match TRBD2. This CDR3 spans 13 amino acids. Per the germline V gene, CDR1 is SNHLY and CDR2 is FYNNEI. With 7 bases clipped from V and 3 bases from J, the junction kept 1 base outside the gene matches. In nucleotides, the CDR3 is TGTGCCAGCAAAGCGGGAGGGACAGATACGCAGTATTTT. Translated: CASKAGGTDTQYF.

The rearrangement uses TRBV11-3 and TRBJ2-2; D ambiguous. The CDR3 contains 14 residues. Germline lookup yields CDR1 SGHNT and CDR2 YENEEA. V was cut by 2 bases and J by 1 base, with 5 bases left in between. CDR3 sequence reads: CASSLQLNTGELFF. The CDR3 DNA reads as TGTGCCAGCAGCTTACAATTGAACACCGGGGAGCTGTTTTTT.

This clone came up a few times. The chain combines TRBV29-1 with TRBJ2-7; perhaps TRBD2 as D (6 bases). Trimming cost V 0 bases and J 3 bases, with 9 bases left between them. Germline CDR1 is SQVTM and CDR2 is ANQGSEA. The CDR3 has 13 amino acids. CDR3 region: CSVEDLDYYEQYF. The CDR3 nucleotides are TGCAGCGTTGAAGATCTGGACTACTACGAGCAGTACTTC.

This clone appeared a single time. The chain combines TRBV5-6 with TRBJ2-3; tentative D call: TRBD1 (5 bases). Trimming removed 4 bases at V and 1 base at J, with 10 bases between. Germline V gives CDR1 SGHDT, CDR2 YYEEEE. The CDR3 runs 14 residues. The CDR3 DNA reads as TGTGCCAGCAGCCCGTTACAGGGCACAGATACGCAGTATTTT. It specifies CASSPLQGTDTQYF.

V usage is TRBV7-3 and J usage is TRBJ2-2; TRBD2 matches at 7 bases. The trim removed 5 bases at V and 6 bases at J, leaving 12 bases unmatched. Germline V gene sequence: CDR1 SGHTA, CDR2 FQGTGA. This CDR3 is built from 16 residues. In nucleotides, the CDR3 is TGTGCCAGCAGCCCCCGGGCGGGAGCTGCCCCCGGGGAGCTGTTTTTT. Protein: CASSPRAGAAPGELFF.

The V and J genes are TRBV5-1 and TRBJ2-1, with TRBD1 matching 8 bases. Germline values: CDR1 SGHRS, CDR2 YFSETQ. CDR3 length: 14 residues. The ends lost 1 base at V and 10 bases at J; junction bases unmatched: 7. The CDR3 here is CASSLQGAAGEQFF. In nucleotides, the CDR3 is TGCGCCAGCAGCTTGCAGGGGGCTGCTGGGGAGCAGTTCTTC.

The chain recombines TRBV28 with TRBJ1-2, with TRBD1 identical over 9 bases. The CDR3 loop spans 14 amino acids. Looked up from germline, CDR1 is MDHEN and CDR2 is SYDVKM. Trimming took 4 bases from V and 7 from J; bases not matched to a gene: 7. CDR3: CASSSIGTGSGYTF. Written as DNA, the CDR3 is TGTGCCAGCAGTTCCATAGGGACAGGGAGTGGCTACACCTTC.

This clone was detected only a few times. This rearrangement joins TRBV18 to TRBJ2-7; 8 positions agree with TRBD1. Germline CDR1 KGHSH, CDR2 LQKENI. The CDR3 loop spans 15 amino acids. The V segment lost 3 bases and the J segment 6 bases; nucleotides outside the gene matches: 10. Here the CDR3 reads CASSPRDRSRSEQYF. The CDR3 coding sequence is TGTGCCAGCTCACCCCGGGACAGGTCAAGGAGCGAGCAGTACTTC.

The V and J genes are TRBV9 and TRBJ1-1; TRBD1 might be the D (5 bases). The CDR3 has 14 amino acids. CDR1 is SGDLS, CDR2 YYNGEE, per germline. The germline V and J ends were trimmed by 0 bases and 4 bases, with 10 bases remaining between them. This CDR3 is CASSVVSRATEAFF. CDR3 bases: TGTGCCAGCAGCGTAGTCTCCAGGGCCACTGAAGCTTTCTTT.

The rearrangement uses TRBV10-1 and TRBJ2-1; possibly TRBD2 for D (7 bases). Germline V gene sequence: CDR1 WNHNN, CDR2 SYGVQD (reference sequence). The CDR3 length is 15 residues. Trimming took 6 bases from V and 4 from J, leaving 16 bases between them. In DNA, the CDR3 is TGCGCCAGCAGCCCCGCTAGCGGACAGTACAATGAGCAGTTCTTC. This gives the protein CASSPASGQYNEQFF.

The chain uses TRBV15 and TRBJ1-2, with D possibly matching TRBD1 (5 bases). V shed 1 base and J shed 3 bases, with 9 bases lying between them. The CDR3 sequence is 14 residues long. Germline CDR1 is LNHNV and CDR2 is YYDKDF (reference sequence). Here the CDR3 reads CATSRGGADYGYTF. For the CDR3, the DNA is TGTGCCACCAGCAGAGGGGGCGCCGACTATGGCTACACCTTC.

V is TRBV7-8 and J is TRBJ1-5, with a possible D match to TRBD1 (5 bases). The V gene's germline CDR1 is SGHVS and CDR2 FQNEAQ. The ends were cut back, 1 base at V and 3 bases at J, with 19 bases in the middle. The CDR3 sequence is 18 residues long. This CDR3 is CASSLGESGRGTNQPQHF. The CDR3, as DNA: TGTGCCAGCAGCTTAGGGGAGTCAGGGAGGGGTACCAATCAGCCCCAGCATTTT.

This sequence joins TRBV5-1 and TRBJ2-5, with D maybe TRBD1 (6 bases). V was clipped by 0 bases and J by 3 bases, with 15 bases between them. This CDR3 spans 16 amino acids. Germline V lookup: CDR1 SGHRS, CDR2 YFSETQ. The CDR3 DNA reads TGCGCCAGCAGCTTGGATCCAGGGGTGGGGAAAGAGACCCAGTACTTC. Encoded protein: CASSLDPGVGKETQYF.

The rearrangement joins TRBV18 to TRBJ2-1, with 8 bases aligning to TRBD2. Unmatched junction bases numbered 21, after V lost 6 bases and J lost 2 bases. The CDR3 sequence is 20 residues long. Germline V gene sequence: CDR1 KGHSH, CDR2 LQKENI. CDR3 protein: CASSPFRGGGPGFTYNEQFF. CDR3 DNA: TGTGCCAGCTCCCCATTTCGGGGGGGAGGGCCCGGTTTCACCTACAATGAGCAGTTCTTC.

V is TRBV27 and J is TRBJ1-5; D uncertain. This CDR3 has 12 residues. CDR1 is MNHEY and CDR2 is SMNVEV in the germline V gene (reference sequence). The ends were cut back, 5 bases at V and 1 base at J, with 3 bases in the middle. Written as DNA, the CDR3 is TGTGCCAGCAGTCCGAGCAATCAGCCCCAGCATTTT. Translating it yields CASSPSNQPQHF.